The 21 T cell receptor beta chains presented below share a single source sample, sequenced in a study of Ad26.COV2.S vaccination and SARS-CoV-2 variants. TCRdb's table, derived via immunoSEQ multiplex PCR, lists solely in-frame clones and lacks some. The data hold roughly 500,000 clones, with 87% observed a single time. Noted treatment: 15 to 20 received Ad26.COV2.S at low or high dose, single or two shots; about 5 received placebo; per-sample allocation not given. Sampling was done on day 63 after the first vaccine or placebo injection. Sequences were derived from peripheral blood, sampled in a trial of Ad26.COV2.S vaccine versus placebo. These receptors were collected from a person between 18 and 65 years old who received the Ad26.COV2.S COVID-19 vaccine or a placebo.

The V and J genes are TRBV5-1 and TRBJ2-2, with 10 bases matching TRBD2. Germline V gene sequence: CDR1 SGHRS, CDR2 YFSETQ. J was trimmed by 5 bases and V by 2 bases; bases with no gene match: 6. The CDR3 length is 16 residues. The CDR3 nucleotides are TGCGCCAGCAGCTTACCAGCGGGAGGGCTGACCGGGGAGCTGTTTTTT. Amino acid sequence: CASSLPAGGLTGELFF.

The chain is built from TRBV10-1 and TRBJ2-1, with TRBD1 as a possible D gene (6 bases). The CDR3 contains 16 residues. Trimming shortened V by 7 bases and J by 9 bases, and 25 bases separated the two germline ends. The V gene's germline CDR1 is WNHNN and CDR2 SYGVQD (reference sequence). CDR3 region: CASTRDPGQTTGEQFF. The CDR3 DNA reads TGCGCCAGCACCCGAGATCCGGGACAAACTACAGGTGAGCAGTTCTTC.

The chain has TRBV5-1 and TRBJ1-3, with D unresolved. V was shortened by 0 bases and J by 0 bases, with 4 bases between the two germline ends. CDR3 length equals 14 residues. Germline V gene data show CDR1 as SGHRS and CDR2 as YFSETQ. CDR3 residues: CASSLGGSGNTIYF. CDR3 in DNA: TGCGCCAGCAGCTTGGGGGGCTCTGGAAACACCATATATTTT.

CDR3 protein: CASRPSNTGELFF. In DNA, the CDR3 is TGTGCCAGCAGACCTTCGAACACCGGGGAGCTGTTTTTT. The chain links TRBV5-4 to TRBJ2-2; D not resolved. From germline, CDR1 is SGHNT and CDR2 YYREEE (reference sequence). V shed 5 bases and J shed 0 bases, with 5 bases lying between them. The CDR3 totals 13 residues.

The chain is built from TRBV30 and TRBJ1-2; D call uncertain. The CDR3 spans 11 residues. V dropped 2 bases and J dropped 7 bases, with 8 bases sitting between them. Germline V lookup: CDR1 GTSNPN, CDR2 SVGIG (reference sequence). CDR3 in DNA: TGTGCCTGGAGTTGGCGAGGTGGCTACACCTTC. It specifies CAWSWRGGYTF. The full variable domain, its missing parts supplied by reference TRBV30 and TRBJ1-2, is SQTIHQWPATLVQPVGSPLSLECTVEGTSNPNLYWYRQAAGRGLQLLFYSVGIGQISSEVPQNLSASRPQDRQFILSSKKLLLSDSGFYLCAWSWRGGYTFGSGTRLTVV.

V gene TRBV5-1 combines with J gene TRBJ1-1, with a possible D match to TRBD1 (6 bases). Deletions cut 0 bases from V and 5 bases from J, with 8 bases between. Germline V gene lookup returns CDR1 SGHRS and CDR2 YFSETQ. This CDR3 region has 13 residues. CDR3 DNA: TGCGCCAGCAGCTTGGCAGGGGCGACTGAAGCTTTCTTT. It is translated as CASSLAGATEAFF. Drawing the rest from reference TRBV5-1 and TRBJ1-1, the complete variable domain is KAGVTQTPRYLIKTRGQQVTLSCSPISGHRSVSWYQQTPGQGLQFLFEYFSETQRNKGNFPGRFSGRQFSNSRSEMNVSTLELGDSALYLCASSLAGATEAFFGQGTRLTVV.

The chain links TRBV14 to TRBJ2-7, with a possible D match to TRBD1 (5 bases). The CDR3 runs 12 residues. Germline V gene data show CDR1 as SGHDN and CDR2 as FVKESK. V shed 3 bases and J shed 4 bases, with 7 bases lying between them. CDR3 residues: CASSQAGYEQYF. In DNA form, the CDR3 reads TGTGCCAGCAGCCAGGCAGGGTACGAGCAGTACTTC.

This clone was seen only a few times. The rearrangement joins TRBV11-2 to TRBJ2-1; 10 nucleotides agree with TRBD2. The CDR3 length is 14 residues. V lost 2 bases to trimming and J lost 15 bases; unmatched junction nucleotides: 10. Germline V gives CDR1 SGHAT, CDR2 FQNNGV. The CDR3, as DNA: TGTGCCAGCAGCTTATCCCGGGGTAGCGGGAGGAGGTTCTTC. It specifies CASSLSRGSGRRFF.

The V gene is TRBV7-3, the J gene TRBJ1-5, with 10 bases that match TRBD1. V was clipped by 0 bases and J by 6 bases; unmatched bases: 2. The CDR3 length is 15 residues. Germline V CDR1 and CDR2: SGHTA, FQGTGA. As DNA, the CDR3 is TGTGCCAGCAGCTTAACGGGGGACAGGGGTCAGCCCCAGCATTTT. This sequence encodes CASSLTGDRGQPQHF.

The J gene is TRBJ2-3, the V gene TRBV4-3; 10 bases map to TRBD2. CDR3 size: 14 residues. Unmatched junction bases numbered 0, after V lost 0 bases and J lost 6 bases. Germline values: CDR1 LGHNA, CDR2 YSLEER. As DNA, the CDR3 is TGCGCCAGCAGCCAAGAACTAGCGGGGGATACGCAGTATTTT. Amino acid sequence: CASSQELAGDTQYF.

The rearrangement uses TRBV5-1 and TRBJ2-1; TRBD1 matches 8 bases. CDR1 SGHRS and CDR2 YFSETQ come from the germline V gene. The J segment lost 2 bases and the V segment lost 5 bases, leaving 6 bases of the junction unmatched. This CDR3 has 15 amino acids. The CDR3: CASRQNRGAYNEQFF. In nucleotides, the CDR3 is TGCGCCAGCAGGCAAAACAGGGGGGCCTACAATGAGCAGTTCTTC.

The chain has TRBV9 and TRBJ1-2; D remains unclear. V gave up 3 bases and J gave up 8 bases, with 29 bases separating them. CDR1 and CDR2 from the germline V gene are SGDLS and YYNGEE. The CDR3 runs to 18 residues. CDR3 in DNA: TGTGCCAGCAGCGCCAGTCGTTCAGGTATTCGGCCCCCCATGGGCTACACCTTC. Translated, it gives CASSASRSGIRPPMGYTF.

CDR3 sequence: CASKWVTVSYNSPLHF. In nucleotides, the CDR3 is TGTGCCAGCAAATGGGTCACGGTCTCCTATAATTCACCCCTCCACTTT. The chain recombines TRBV28 with TRBJ1-6, with unresolved D. CDR1 MDHEN and CDR2 SYDVKM come from the germline V gene. V lost 7 bases to trimming and J lost 0 bases, with 13 bases between them. There are 16 residues in the CDR3.

The chain has TRBV24-1 and TRBJ2-7, with D possibly TRBD1 on 5 matching bases. The ends were cut back, 6 bases at V and 6 bases at J, with 14 bases in the middle. CDR3 length: 13 residues. CDR1 and CDR2 (germline): KGHDR, SFDVKD. The CDR3 reads CATSLGASREQYF. As DNA, the CDR3 is TGTGCCACCAGTCTTGGGGCCTCGCGCGAGCAGTACTTC.

The DNA of the CDR3 is TGTGCCTGGAGTCCCGGGACCTCGGTCAATCAGCCCCAGCATTTT. It yields the protein CAWSPGTSVNQPQHF. The rearrangement joins TRBV30 to TRBJ1-5; TRBD1 is a possible D gene (5 bases). The V gene lost 2 bases and the J gene lost 3 bases, with 14 bases spanning the gap. Germline-derived CDR1 and CDR2 are GTSNPN and SVGIG (reference sequence). CDR3 size: 15 residues.

V gene TRBV7-5 combines with J gene TRBJ2-5. TRBV7-5 is an annotated pseudogene. This CDR3 contains 10 residues. The CDR3 here is CARSLGGPYF. DNA of the CDR3: TGTGCCAGAAGCCTGGGGGGCCCGTACTTC.

This clone has a handful of counts. Other DNA sequences in the same sample also yield this CDR3. The CDR3 region is CASSPRGGEGYTF. The CDR3 coding sequence is TGTGCCAGCTCACCACGGGGCGGGGAAGGCTACACCTTC. The chain combines TRBV18 with TRBJ1-2; weak D call: TRBD1 (5 bases). Deletions cut 1 base from V and 8 bases from J, with 11 bases between. CDR3 length equals 13 residues. CDR1 is KGHSH and CDR2 is LQKENI in the germline V gene.

This chain uses TRBV2 with TRBJ1-4; tentative D call: TRBD1 (6 bases). Trimming took off 8 bases at V and 0 bases at J, with 13 bases between the two ends. Germline V lookup: CDR1 SNHLY, CDR2 FYNNEI. The CDR3 totals 15 residues. The CDR3 reads CASRNRQATNEKLFF. The CDR3 coding sequence is TGTGCCAGCCGGAACAGACAGGCAACTAATGAAAAACTGTTTTTT.

V and J are TRBV2 and TRBJ1-5; 7 nucleotides align to TRBD1. Germline CDR1 reads SNHLY; CDR2 reads FYNNEI. There are 16 residues in the CDR3. V dropped 2 bases and J dropped 0; count of bases not matched to a gene: 4. CDR3 sequence: CASSESRGYSNQPQHF. CDR3 in DNA: TGTGCCAGCAGTGAAAGCAGGGGGTATAGCAATCAGCCCCAGCATTTT.

The V and J genes are TRBV29-1 and TRBJ2-5, with 9 nucleotides matching TRBD1. This CDR3 contains 15 residues. The J segment lost 5 bases and the V segment lost 4 bases, leaving 11 bases of the junction unmatched. Germline V CDR1 and CDR2: SQVTM, ANQGSEA. The CDR3 protein is CSVAFGGQGYETQYF. The DNA for the CDR3 is TGCAGCGTTGCTTTTGGCGGACAGGGGTACGAGACCCAGTACTTC.

The rearrangement uses TRBV28 and TRBJ2-1, with no clear D. The V gene lost 10 bases and the J gene lost 0 bases, with 13 bases spanning the gap. The germline V gene encodes CDR1 MDHEN and CDR2 SYDVKM. This CDR3 has 14 amino acids. The CDR3: CAILESGSYNEQFF. The CDR3 region has the DNA TGTGCCATTCTTGAGTCTGGCTCCTACAATGAGCAGTTCTTC.